The 23 T cell receptor beta chains reported below all come from one sample, sequenced in a study of post-analysis software for immune sequencing data. General observations from the study: Comparison of patients with controls showed a handful of TRBV segments more frequent in patients, TRBV5-6, TRBV5-1 and TRBV20-1 among them.

Their specific antigens are unknown. Unique molecular identifiers had been added to the TCR beta cDNA libraries. One entry per CDR3 protein, called by TCRdb with MiXCR from the PCR reads. Here the sample spans roughly 700,000 distinct CDR3 sequences, 30% being singletons. Sequenced sample: blood. The receptors were sampled from a girl under 18 with multiple sclerosis.

The table lists this clonotype with a few counts. CDR3 nucleotides: TGCGCCAGCAGCCCAATGTTCCTCGGGACCTACAATGAGCAGTTCTTC. This gives the protein CASSPMFLGTYNEQFF. This chain links TRBV4-3 with TRBJ2-1; maybe TRBD2 (5 bases). Germline CDR1 LGHNA, CDR2 YSLEER. V lost 4 bases, J lost 2 bases, and 15 bases lay in between. The CDR3 contains 16 residues.

This clonotype was seen ten or more times. This rearrangement joins TRBV28 to TRBJ2-7; 12 nucleotides line up with TRBD2. This CDR3 has 14 residues. The ends lost 5 bases at V and 4 bases at J; junction bases unmatched: 3. Germline loops: CDR1 MDHEN, CDR2 SYDVKM. CDR3 sequence: CASSPGLAGYEQYF. For the CDR3, the DNA is TGTGCCAGCAGTCCCGGACTAGCGGGGTACGAGCAGTACTTC. Drawing the rest from reference TRBV28 and TRBJ2-7, the complete variable domain is DVKVTQSSRYLVKRTGEKVFLECVQDMDHENMFWYRQDPGLGLRLIYFSYDVKMKEKGDIPEGYSVSREKKERFSLILESASTNQTSMYLCASSPGLAGYEQYFGPGTRLTVT.

The chain has TRBV7-2 and TRBJ2-1, with 7 nucleotides matching TRBD1. The end of the DNA fits TRBJ2-7 better, so the J call may be wrong. The CDR3 length is 16 residues. In germline, CDR1 is SGHTA, CDR2 FQGNSA. The CDR3 DNA sequence: TGTGCCAGCAGCTCGGGACAGACCCTCTCCTACAATGAGCAGTACTTC. Amino acids: CASSSGQTLSYNEQYF.

Remarks on this clonotype: The junction and the germline gene differ at one end; a read error may be behind it. The CDR3 protein is CVSSFQGGGQPQHF. DNA for the CDR3: TGTGTCAGCAGTTTCCAGGGGGGCGGACAGCCCCAGCATTTT. The chain has TRBV27 and TRBJ1-5; 7 bases map to TRBD1. This CDR3 is built from 14 residues. Germline CDR1 reads MNHEY; CDR2 reads SMNVEV (reference sequence).

This clonotype appeared a few times. The chain combines TRBV7-9 with TRBJ2-1, with 11 bases that match TRBD2. The germline V gene encodes CDR1 SEHNR and CDR2 FQNEAQ (reference sequence). CDR3 length: 15 residues. Trimming cost V 4 bases and J 4 bases; bases outside gene matches: 3. The CDR3 is CASSSRLAGYNEQFF. The CDR3 nucleotides read TGTGCCAGCAGCTCAAGACTAGCGGGATACAATGAGCAGTTCTTC.

The J gene is TRBJ2-6, the V gene TRBV29-1; 12 nucleotides align to TRBD1. The germline V gene encodes CDR1 SQVTM and CDR2 ANQGSEA. V was clipped by 6 bases and J by 2 bases; unmatched bases: 11. This CDR3 region has 18 residues. DNA of the CDR3: TGCAGCGTCCGGGACAGGGGGCCCGTGGGTACTGGGGCCAACGTCCTGACTTTC. It encodes CSVRDRGPVGTGANVLTF.

The chain joins TRBV6-4 to TRBJ2-3; D not resolved. Germline assignment: CDR1 MRHNA and CDR2 SNTAGT. The CDR3 runs 14 residues. V was clipped by 3 bases and J by 0 bases, with 7 bases between them. The CDR3 sequence: CASSEEGSTDTQYF. DNA for the CDR3: TGTGCCAGCAGTGAGGAAGGAAGCACAGATACGCAGTATTTT.

The rearrangement uses TRBV6-2 or TRBV6-3 and TRBJ2-7; 10 bases are a match to TRBD2. J gave up 0 bases and V 8 bases, and 7 bases lay outside the gene matches. In germline, CDR1 is MNHEY, CDR2 SVGEGT. The CDR3 length is 15 residues. The CDR3 DNA sequence: TGTGCCAGCCTAATAGCGGGAGGTCTCTCCTACGAGCAGTACTTC. Its protein is CASLIAGGLSYEQYF.

The chain has TRBV20-1 and TRBJ1-2; possible D gene TRBD1, 6 bases. V dropped 1 base and J dropped 8 bases, with 11 bases sitting between them. The CDR3 spans 12 residues. CDR1 is DFQATT and CDR2 is SNEGSKA in the germline V gene (reference sequence). The CDR3 loop is CSARVQGRGYTF. In DNA form, the CDR3 reads TGCAGTGCTAGAGTACAGGGCCGGGGCTACACCTTC.

This chain joins TRBV5-1 and TRBJ2-1; no reliable D call. V shed 7 bases and J shed 8 bases, with 16 bases lying between them. This CDR3 spans 13 amino acids. Germline CDR1 reads SGHRS; CDR2 reads YFSETQ. As DNA, the CDR3 is TGCGCCAGCTCCCACCCAAACCGCGATGAGCAGTTCTTC. This codes for CASSHPNRDEQFF.

This clonotype was seen a single time. V usage is TRBV5-1 and J usage is TRBJ2-5, with D unresolved. CDR3 size: 15 residues. In germline, CDR1 is SGHRS, CDR2 YFSETQ. Trimming removed 0 bases from V and 0 bases from J, with 9 bases in between. CDR3 protein: CASSLEVGNQETQYF. The CDR3, as DNA: TGCGCCAGCAGCTTGGAGGTGGGGAACCAAGAGACCCAGTACTTC.

The chain joins TRBV20-1 to TRBJ2-1; 7 nucleotides line up with TRBD1. Trimming cost V 5 bases and J 6 bases; bases outside gene matches: 13. Looked up from germline, CDR1 is DFQATT and CDR2 is SNEGSKA (reference sequence). This CDR3 region has 15 residues. CDR3 region: CSAFLLGDRTNEQFF. In DNA form, the CDR3 reads TGCAGTGCTTTCCTACTAGGGGACAGAACCAATGAGCAGTTCTTC.

The chain employs TRBV5-1 and TRBJ2-3; 9 bases are shared with TRBD1. Germline V gene sequence: CDR1 SGHRS, CDR2 YFSETQ. The length of the CDR3 is 16 residues. With 0 bases clipped from V and 6 bases from J, the junction kept 8 bases outside the gene matches. The CDR3: CASSLGGQGSGDTQYF. As DNA, the CDR3 is TGCGCCAGCAGCTTGGGGGGACAGGGCTCGGGGGATACGCAGTATTTT.

This clonotype appeared a few times. The chain uses TRBV5-1 and TRBJ2-3; 8 bases are a match to TRBD2. CDR1 and CDR2 (germline): SGHRS, YFSETQ. J was trimmed by 7 bases and V by 1 base; bases with no gene match: 11. The CDR3 contains 16 residues. CDR3 sequence (DNA): TGCGCCAGCAGCTTGATGACTGGCGGGGGGATTCATACGCAGTATTTT. It is translated as CASSLMTGGGIHTQYF.

This chain uses TRBV7-2 with TRBJ2-3; D gene ambiguous. The CDR3 covers 14 residues. Trimming removed 4 bases at V and 6 bases at J, with 14 bases between. The V gene's germline CDR1 is SGHTA and CDR2 FQGNSA. CDR3 nucleotide sequence: TGTGCCAGCAGCTCCCTGGGGATGGCGGATACGCAGTATTTT. Its protein product is CASSSLGMADTQYF.

The V call is TRBV10-1, the J call TRBJ2-1; TRBD1 matches 9 bases. Per the germline V gene, CDR1 is WNHNN and CDR2 is SYGVQD (reference sequence). The CDR3 is made up of 16 amino acids. The V and J ends lost 1 base and 7 bases, in that order; junction bases with no gene match: 8. The CDR3, as DNA: TGCGCCAGCAGTGAGTTGGGACAGGGTAGGGGGAATGAGCAGTTCTTC. This gives the protein CASSELGQGRGNEQFF.

The chain joins TRBV28 to TRBJ2-3; 7 bases fit TRBD2. This CDR3 comprises 14 residues. Germline CDR1 is MDHEN and CDR2 is SYDVKM. With 6 bases clipped from V and 6 bases from J, the junction kept 9 bases outside the gene matches. The DNA of the CDR3 is TGTGCCAGCAGGGCCGGGGGGAGAGGGGATACGCAGTATTTT. Encoded protein: CASRAGGRGDTQYF.

This chain links TRBV20-1 with TRBJ1-4; D call uncertain. The CDR3 loop spans 16 amino acids. Deletions cut 6 bases from V and 3 bases from J, with 20 bases between. The germline CDR1 and CDR2 sequences are DFQATT and SNEGSKA (reference sequence). The CDR3 reads CSAPRPSPIANEKLFF. The DNA of the CDR3 is TGCAGTGCACCTAGGCCAAGCCCAATAGCTAATGAAAAACTGTTTTTT.

The table lists this clonotype with a few counts. The CDR3 coding sequence is TGTGCCAGCAGCCGCGGTCCTCCAGCCGAGCAGTACTTC. Translation: CASSRGPPAEQYF. The rearrangement uses TRBV7-9 and TRBJ2-5; D ambiguous. The J call is uncertain, as TRBJ2-7 better fits the DNA end. Looked up from germline, CDR1 is SEHNR and CDR2 is FQNEAQ (reference sequence). The CDR3 loop spans 13 amino acids.

V and J are TRBV20-1 and TRBJ2-7; D may be TRBD1 (5 bases). The germline gives CDR1 DFQATT, CDR2 SNEGSKA (reference sequence). With 5 bases removed from V and 6 bases from J, the gap between germline ends came to 17 bases. CDR3 length: 13 residues. CDR3 bases: TGCAGTGCTCCAGTAACAGGAATCGCCGAGCAGTACTTC. This gives the protein CSAPVTGIAEQYF.

The V and J genes are TRBV5-1 and TRBJ2-4; 9 bases agree with TRBD1. Judging by the DNA end, TRBJ2-7 fits better; the J call may be wrong. There are 14 residues in the CDR3. Germline V lookup: CDR1 SGHRS, CDR2 YFSETQ. The DNA of the CDR3 is TGCGCCAGTAATACCGGGACAGGGATCTACGAGCAGTACTTC. Amino acid sequence: CASNTGTGIYEQYF.

The chain employs TRBV6-1 and TRBJ2-5, with D perhaps being TRBD1 or TRBD2 (5 bases each). The germline V gene has CDR1 MNHNS and CDR2 SASEGT. The germline V and J ends were trimmed by 8 bases and 2 bases, with 6 bases remaining between them. This CDR3 has 11 residues. This CDR3 reads CASGGQETQYF. The DNA of the CDR3 is TGTGCCAGCGGGGGACAAGAGACCCAGTACTTC.

This clonotype appeared a single time. The chain is built from TRBV20-1 and TRBJ2-7; 8 bases align to TRBD2. The germline V gene has CDR1 DFQATT and CDR2 SNEGSKA (reference sequence). The CDR3 totals 15 residues. Losses at the gene ends were 5 bases for V and 3 bases for J; bases not matched to a gene: 12. Written as DNA, the CDR3 is TGCAGTGCTGGTAGGTACAGGACTAGCAGCTACGAGCAGTACTTC. It codes for CSAGRYRTSSYEQYF.